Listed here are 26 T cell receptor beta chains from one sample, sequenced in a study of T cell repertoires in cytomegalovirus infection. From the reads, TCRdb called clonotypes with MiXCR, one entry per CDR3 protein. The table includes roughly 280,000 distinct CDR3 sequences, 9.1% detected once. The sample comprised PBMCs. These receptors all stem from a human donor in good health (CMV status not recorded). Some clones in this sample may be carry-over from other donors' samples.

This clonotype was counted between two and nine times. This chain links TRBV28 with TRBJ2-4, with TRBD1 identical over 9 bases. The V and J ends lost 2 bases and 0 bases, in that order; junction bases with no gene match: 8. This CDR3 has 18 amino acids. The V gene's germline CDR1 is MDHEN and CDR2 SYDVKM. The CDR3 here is CASSLTGGVKEAKNIQYF. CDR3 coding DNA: TGTGCCAGCAGTTTAACAGGGGGCGTTAAGGAAGCCAAAAACATTCAGTACTTC.

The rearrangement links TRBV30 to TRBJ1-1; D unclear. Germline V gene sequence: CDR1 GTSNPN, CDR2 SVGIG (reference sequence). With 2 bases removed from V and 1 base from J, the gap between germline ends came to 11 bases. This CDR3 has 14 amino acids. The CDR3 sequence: CAWSRHPANTEAFF. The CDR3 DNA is TGTGCCTGGAGTAGGCACCCAGCGAACACTGAAGCTTTCTTT.

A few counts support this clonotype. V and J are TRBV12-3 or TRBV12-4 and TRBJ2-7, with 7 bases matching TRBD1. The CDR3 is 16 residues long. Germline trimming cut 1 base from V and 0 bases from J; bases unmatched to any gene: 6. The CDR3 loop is CASSLVGTENSYEQYF. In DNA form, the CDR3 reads TGTGCCAGCAGTTTAGTCGGGACAGAAAACTCCTACGAGCAGTACTTC.

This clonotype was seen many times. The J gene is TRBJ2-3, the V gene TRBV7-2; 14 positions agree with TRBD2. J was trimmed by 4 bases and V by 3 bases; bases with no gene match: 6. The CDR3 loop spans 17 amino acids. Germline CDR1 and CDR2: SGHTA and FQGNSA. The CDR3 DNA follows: TGTGCCAGCAGCTTGGCCGGGACTAGCGGGAGTGCAGATACGCAGTATTTT. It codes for CASSLAGTSGSADTQYF.

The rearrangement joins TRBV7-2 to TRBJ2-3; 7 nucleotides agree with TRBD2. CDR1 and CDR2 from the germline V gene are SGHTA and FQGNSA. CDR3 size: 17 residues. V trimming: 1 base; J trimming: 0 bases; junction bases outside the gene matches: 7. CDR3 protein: CASSLGGGSGSTDTQYF. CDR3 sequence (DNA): TGTGCCAGCAGCTTAGGCGGCGGTAGCGGGAGCACAGATACGCAGTATTTT.

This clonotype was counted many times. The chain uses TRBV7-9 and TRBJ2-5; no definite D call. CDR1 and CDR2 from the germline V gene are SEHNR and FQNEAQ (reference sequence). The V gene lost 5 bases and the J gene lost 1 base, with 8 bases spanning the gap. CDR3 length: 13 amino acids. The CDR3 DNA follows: TGTGCCAGCAGCCCCAAGGGCCAAGAGACCCAGTACTTC. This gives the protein CASSPKGQETQYF.

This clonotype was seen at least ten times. CDR3 in DNA: TGTGCCAGCAGCTTAGCCCTAGGACAAAACTATGGCTACACCTTC. Its protein product is CASSLALGQNYGYTF. The genes are TRBV7-2 and TRBJ1-2; tentatively, D is TRBD1 (5 bases). Trimming took 0 bases from V and 2 from J, leaving 10 bases between them. The CDR3 loop spans 15 amino acids. CDR1 SGHTA and CDR2 FQGNSA come from the germline V gene.

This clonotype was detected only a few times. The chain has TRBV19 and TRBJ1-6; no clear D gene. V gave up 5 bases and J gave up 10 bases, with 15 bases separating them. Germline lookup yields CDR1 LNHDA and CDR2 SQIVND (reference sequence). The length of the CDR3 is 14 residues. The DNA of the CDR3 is TGTGCCAGTAGTCCCGTGGCCGCGGGGTCACCCCTCCACTTT. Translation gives CASSPVAAGSPLHF.

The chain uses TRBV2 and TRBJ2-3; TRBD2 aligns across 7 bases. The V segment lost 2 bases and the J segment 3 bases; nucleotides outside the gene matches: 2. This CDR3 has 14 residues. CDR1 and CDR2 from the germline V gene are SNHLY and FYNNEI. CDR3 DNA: TGTGCCAGCAGTGAATGGGAGGGAACAGATACGCAGTATTTT. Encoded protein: CASSEWEGTDTQYF.

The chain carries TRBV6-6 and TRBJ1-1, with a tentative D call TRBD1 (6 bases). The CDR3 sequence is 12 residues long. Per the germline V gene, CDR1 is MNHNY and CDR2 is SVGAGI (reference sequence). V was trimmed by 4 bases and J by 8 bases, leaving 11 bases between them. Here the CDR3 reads CASSFPGQEAFF. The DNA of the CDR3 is TGTGCCAGCAGTTTTCCGGGACAAGAAGCTTTCTTT.

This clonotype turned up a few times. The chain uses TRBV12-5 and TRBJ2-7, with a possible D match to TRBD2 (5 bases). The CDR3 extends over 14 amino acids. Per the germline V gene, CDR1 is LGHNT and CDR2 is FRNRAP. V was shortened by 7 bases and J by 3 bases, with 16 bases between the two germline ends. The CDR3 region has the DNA TGTGCTAGTGCCCTACCCGGACGGGACTACGAGCAGTACTTC. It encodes CASALPGRDYEQYF.

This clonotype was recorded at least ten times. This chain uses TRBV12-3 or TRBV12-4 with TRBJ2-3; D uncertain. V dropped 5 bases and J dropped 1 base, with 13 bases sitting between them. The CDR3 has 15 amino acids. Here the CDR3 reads CASSGWGSGTDTQYF. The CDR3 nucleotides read TGTGCCAGCAGTGGCTGGGGTTCAGGCACAGATACGCAGTATTTT.

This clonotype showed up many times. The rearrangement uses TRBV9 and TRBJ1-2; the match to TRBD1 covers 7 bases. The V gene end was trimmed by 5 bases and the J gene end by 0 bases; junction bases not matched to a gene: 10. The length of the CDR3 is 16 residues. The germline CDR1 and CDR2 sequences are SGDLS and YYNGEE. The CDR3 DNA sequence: TGTGCCAGCAGTAAGAATGACAGGGCCTCTAACTATGGCTACACCTTC. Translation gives CASSKNDRASNYGYTF.

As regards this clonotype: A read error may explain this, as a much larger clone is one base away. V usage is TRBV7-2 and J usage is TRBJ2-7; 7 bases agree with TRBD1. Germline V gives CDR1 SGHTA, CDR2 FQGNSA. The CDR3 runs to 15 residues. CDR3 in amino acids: CASSFPGQSSYEQHF. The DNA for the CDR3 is TGTGCCAGCAGCTTCCCGGGACAGAGCTCCTACGAGCAGCACTTC.

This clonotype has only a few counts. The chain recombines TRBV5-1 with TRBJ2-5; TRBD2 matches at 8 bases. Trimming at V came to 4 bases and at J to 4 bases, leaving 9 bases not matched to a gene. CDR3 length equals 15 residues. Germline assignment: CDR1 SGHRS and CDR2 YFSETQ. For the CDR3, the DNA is TGCGCCAGCAGCAGGAAAGCGGGAGTAGGAGAGACCCAGTACTTC. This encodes CASSRKAGVGETQYF.

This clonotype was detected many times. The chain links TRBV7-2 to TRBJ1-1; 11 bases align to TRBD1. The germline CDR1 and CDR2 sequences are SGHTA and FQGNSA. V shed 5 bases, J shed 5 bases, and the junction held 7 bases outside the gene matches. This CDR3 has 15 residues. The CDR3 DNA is TGTGCCAGCAGCACCCGGACAGGGGGCGAAACTGAAGCTTTCTTT. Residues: CASSTRTGGETEAFF.

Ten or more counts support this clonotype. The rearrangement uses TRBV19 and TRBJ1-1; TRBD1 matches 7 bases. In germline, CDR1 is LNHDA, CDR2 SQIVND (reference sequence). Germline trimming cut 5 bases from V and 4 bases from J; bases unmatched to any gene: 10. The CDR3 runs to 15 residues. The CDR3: CASSSTGVRGTEAFF. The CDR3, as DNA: TGTGCCAGTAGTTCAACAGGGGTGAGGGGCACTGAAGCTTTCTTT.

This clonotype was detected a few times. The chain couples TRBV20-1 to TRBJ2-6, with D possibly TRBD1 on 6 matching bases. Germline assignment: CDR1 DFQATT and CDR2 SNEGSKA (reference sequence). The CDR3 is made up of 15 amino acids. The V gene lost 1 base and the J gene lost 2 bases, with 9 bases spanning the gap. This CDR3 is CSARAGVAGANVLTF. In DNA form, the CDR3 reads TGCAGTGCTAGAGCAGGGGTTGCTGGGGCCAACGTCCTGACTTTC.

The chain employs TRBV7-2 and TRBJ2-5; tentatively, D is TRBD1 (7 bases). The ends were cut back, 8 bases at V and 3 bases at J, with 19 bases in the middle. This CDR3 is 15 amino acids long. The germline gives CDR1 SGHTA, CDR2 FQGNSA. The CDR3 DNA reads TGTGCCAGCGGGGGGATGGGACAGAGAGAAGAGACCCAGTACTTC. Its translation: CASGGMGQREETQYF. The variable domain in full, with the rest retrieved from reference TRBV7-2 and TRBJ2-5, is GAGVSQSPSNKVTEKGKDVELRCDPISGHTALYWYRQSLGQGLEFLIYFQGNSAPDKSGLPSDRFSAERTGGSVSTLTIQRTQQEDSAVYLCASGGMGQREETQYFGPGTRLLVL.

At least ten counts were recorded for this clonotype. The CDR3 protein is CSARPLRTDEQYF. The CDR3 DNA follows: TGCAGTGCTAGACCTCTTAGAACCGACGAGCAGTACTTC. The J gene is TRBJ2-7, the V gene TRBV20-1; no reliable D call. V was cut by 2 bases and J by 5 bases, with 13 bases left in between. The CDR3 totals 13 residues. Germline loops: CDR1 DFQATT, CDR2 SNEGSKA (reference sequence).

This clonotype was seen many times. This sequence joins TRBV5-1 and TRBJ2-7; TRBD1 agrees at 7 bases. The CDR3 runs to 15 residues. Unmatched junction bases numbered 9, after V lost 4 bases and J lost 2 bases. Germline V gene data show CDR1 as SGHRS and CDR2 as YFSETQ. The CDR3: CASSPPGQLAYEQYF. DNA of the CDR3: TGCGCCAGCAGCCCCCCGGGACAGTTAGCCTACGAGCAGTACTTC.

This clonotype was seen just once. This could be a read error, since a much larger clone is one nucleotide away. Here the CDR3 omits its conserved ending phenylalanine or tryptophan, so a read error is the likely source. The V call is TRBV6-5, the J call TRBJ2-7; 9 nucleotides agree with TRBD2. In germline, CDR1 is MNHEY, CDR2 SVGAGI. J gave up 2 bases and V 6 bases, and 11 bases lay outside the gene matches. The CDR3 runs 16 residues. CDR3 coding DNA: TGTGCCAGCAGAGTCGCCGGGACTAGCCTTACCTACGAGCAGTACTAC. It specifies CASRVAGTSLTYEQYY.

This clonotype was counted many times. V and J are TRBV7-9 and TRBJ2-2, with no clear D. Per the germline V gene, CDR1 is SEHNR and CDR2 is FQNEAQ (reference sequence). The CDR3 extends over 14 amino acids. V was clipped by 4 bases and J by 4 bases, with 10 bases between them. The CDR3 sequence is CASSSTGFTGELFF. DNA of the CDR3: TGTGCCAGCAGCTCCACCGGGTTCACCGGGGAGCTGTTTTTT.

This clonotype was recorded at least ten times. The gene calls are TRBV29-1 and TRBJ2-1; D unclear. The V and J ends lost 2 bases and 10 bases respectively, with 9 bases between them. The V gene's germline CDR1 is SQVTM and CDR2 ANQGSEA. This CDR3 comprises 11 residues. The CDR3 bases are TGCAGCGTTGAAAATAGTCGGGAGCAGTTCTTC. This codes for CSVENSREQFF.

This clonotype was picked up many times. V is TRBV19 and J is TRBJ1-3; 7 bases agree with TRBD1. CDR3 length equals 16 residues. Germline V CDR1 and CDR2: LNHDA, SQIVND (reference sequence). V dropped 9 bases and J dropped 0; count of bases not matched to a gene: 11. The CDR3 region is CASEGARGASGNTIYF. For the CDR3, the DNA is TGTGCCAGCGAGGGGGCTAGAGGTGCCTCTGGAAACACCATATATTTT. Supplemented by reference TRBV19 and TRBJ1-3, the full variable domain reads DGGITQSPKYLFRKEGQNVTLSCEQNLNHDAMYWYRQDPGQGLRLIYYSQIVNDFQKGDIAEGYSVSREKKESFPLTVTSAQKNPTAFYLCASEGARGASGNTIYFGEGSWLTVV.

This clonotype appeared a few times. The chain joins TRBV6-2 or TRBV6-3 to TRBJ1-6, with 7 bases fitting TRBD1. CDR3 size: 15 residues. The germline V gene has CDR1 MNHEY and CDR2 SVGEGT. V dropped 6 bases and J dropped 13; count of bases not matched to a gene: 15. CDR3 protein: CASSSGQPGMDPLHF. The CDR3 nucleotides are TGTGCCAGCAGCTCGGGACAGCCGGGGATGGATCCCCTCCACTTT.